A selection of T cell receptor beta chains follows, all from one sample in a study of T cell repertoires in cytomegalovirus infection. TCRdb analysed the reads with MiXCR anew, one entry per CDR3 protein. This sample has 400,000 or so distinct CDR3 sequences; under 40% occur once, and the top ten carry roughly 15%. The sequenced material came from PBMCs. Receptors originate from a human donor in good health (CMV status not recorded). Some clones in this sample may be carry-over from other donors' samples. The CDR3 runs from the conserved cysteine through the conserved F or W. A D gene is named only where the DNA matches it firmly. Not every row has a clone size; where given, it reads once, few, many or a size class.

TRBV5-1,TRBJ2-2,NA,NA,TGCGCAAGCAGCCAATCAACACTTGAGGACACCGGGGAGCTGTTTTTT,CASSQSTLEDTGELFF
TRBV5-1,TRBJ1-2,NA,few,TGCGCCAGCAGGGGAACTGGGGCAGGTGCGGGCTACACCTTC,CASRGTGAGAGYTF
TRBV6-6,TRBJ1-5,NA,few,TGTGCCAGCAGTTACGGTGGGGGGGCAGGGGGCAATCAGCCCCAGCATTTT,CASSYGGGAGGNQPQHF
TRBV14,TRBJ2-1,TRBD2,few,TGTGCCAGCAGCCAAGAGTCTGGACTAGCGTACGAGGGGCAGTTCTTC,CASSQESGLAYEGQFF
TRBV13,TRBJ1-3,TRBD1,few,TGTGCCAGCAGCCCCGGACAGGGGGCTGGAAACACCATATATTTT,CASSPGQGAGNTIYF
TRBV7-6,TRBJ2-3,TRBD2,few,TGTGCCAGCACCGGGACTAGCGTAGATACGCAGTATTTT,CASTGTSVDTQYF
TRBV28,TRBJ1-4,TRBD1,many,TGTGCCAGCAGTTTACCGTCAACGAGACAGGGTGGGGAAAAACTGTTTTTT,CASSLPSTRQGGEKLFF
TRBV6-1,TRBJ2-5,NA,many,TGTGCCAGCAGTGAAGCCCCGCAGCCGGGGGAGACCCAGTACTTC,CASSEAPQPGETQYF
TRBV6-4,TRBJ2-5,NA,few,TGTGCCAGCAGTTCTGAAGCAAAAGATAGACAGTACTTC,CASSSEAKDRQYF
TRBV5-1,TRBJ2-3,NA,NA,TGCGCCAGCAGCTTAGCCTCCAGGGGTTCTTCCACAGATACGCAGTATTTT,CASSLASRGSSTDTQYF
TRBV4-1,TRBJ2-7,NA,NA,TGCGCCAGCAGCCAAGTGCGAGGCCAGGGAGAGCAGTACTTC,CASSQVRGQGEQYF
TRBV24-1,TRBJ1-2,NA,NA,TGTGCCACCAGTGATTTCACCTATGGCTACACCTTC,CATSDFTYGYTF
TRBV6-1,TRBJ1-1,NA,NA,TGTGCCAGCAGTTGGGGGGGACCGGGACGAATGAACACTGAAGCTTTCTTT,CASSWGGPGRMNTEAFF
TRBV12-3/TRBV12-4,TRBJ1-6,NA,NA,TGTGCCAGCAGTTCCCGACTGGATTCAGCACCCCTCCACTTT,CASSSRLDSAPLHF
TRBV24-1,TRBJ1-5,NA,NA,TGTGCCACCAGTGTTAGGGGCAATCAGCCCCAGCATTTT,CATSVRGNQPQHF
TRBV20-1,TRBJ2-2,NA,NA,TGCAGTGCTAGATGGGACAGCGGGGGCCTCGGGAACACCGGGGAGCTGTTTTTT,CSARWDSGGLGNTGELFF
TRBV6-5,TRBJ1-1,TRBD1,few,TGTGCCAGCAGTTATTCAGGGGGGAGTGGTGAAGCTTTCTTT,CASSYSGGSGEAFF
TRBV7-8,TRBJ2-7,NA,many,TGTGCCAGCAGCACCTCCCCACAGGGCTCCTACGAGCAGTACTTC,CASSTSPQGSYEQYF
TRBV3-1,TRBJ2-2,NA,few,TGTGCCAGCAGCCTCCGACGGAGCGGGACCGGGGAGCTGTTTTTT,CASSLRRSGTGELFF
TRBV28,TRBJ1-2,TRBD1,NA,TGTGCCAGCACCCACCCGGACAGGAACTATGGCTACACCTTC,CASTHPDRNYGYTF
TRBV5-5,TRBJ1-2,NA,NA,TGTGCCAGCAGCCTTTTACAGAGGAACTATGGCTACACCTTC,CASSLLQRNYGYTF
TRBV27,TRBJ2-7,NA,NA,TGTGCCAGCAGTTTATCGCCCTTTCGCAATTTCCACGAGCAGTACTTC,CASSLSPFRNFHEQYF
TRBV7-2,TRBJ1-1,NA,many,TGTGCCAGCAGCTTAGCCCAGTACACTGAAGCTTTCTTT,CASSLAQYTEAFF
TRBV20-1,TRBJ2-1,TRBD1,NA,TGCAGTGCTAGAGGGGGTTACCAGGGGGCTGTCGAAGAGCAGTTCTTC,CSARGGYQGAVEEQFF
TRBV6-1,TRBJ2-5,TRBD2,NA,TGTGCCAGCAGTGACTCCGGGACTAGTCAAGAGACCCAGTACTTC,CASSDSGTSQETQYF
TRBV19,TRBJ2-1,NA,few,TGTGCCAGTAGTATCGAACTAGCAGGCTCTGAGCAGTTCTTC,CASSIELAGSEQFF
TRBV19,TRBJ1-2,NA,NA,TGTGCCAGTAGTATCAAGGCGGGCCCAAACTATGGCTACACCTTC,CASSIKAGPNYGYTF
TRBV12-3/TRBV12-4,TRBJ1-5,NA,few,TGTGCCAGCAGTTTACGGCGGGAGTCGACCGACAATCAGCCCCAGCATTTT,CASSLRRESTDNQPQHF
TRBV29-1,TRBJ2-3,NA,few,TGCAGCGTCCCCCCCGGACCTGATGATACGCAGTATTTT,CSVPPGPDDTQYF
TRBV4-1,TRBJ2-2,TRBD2,NA,TGCGCCAGCAGCCAAGATCTACTAGCGGGGGCCGGGGAGCTGTTTTTT,CASSQDLLAGAGELFF
TRBV6-1,TRBJ2-6,NA,many,TGTGCCAGCAGTGAATGGCAGGACTCTGGGGCCAACGTCCTGACTTTC,CASSEWQDSGANVLTF
TRBV19,TRBJ1-1,NA,NA,TGTGCCAGTAGTATCGGGACCTTGAACACTGAAGCTTTCTTT,CASSIGTLNTEAFF
TRBV5-1,TRBJ2-3,NA,NA,TGCGCCAGCAATCAGCGGGATACGCAGTATTTT,CASNQRDTQYF
TRBV7-2,TRBJ2-1,TRBD2,many,TGTGCCAGCAACAAGCGGGGGAATGCCTACAATGAGCAGTTCTTC,CASNKRGNAYNEQFF
TRBV6-1,TRBJ1-1,NA,NA,TGTGCCAGCAGTGAACCCCGGAGGGCCAACACTGAAGCTTTCTTT,CASSEPRRANTEAFF
TRBV4-1,TRBJ1-2,NA,few,TGCGCCAGCAGCCAGATCGGGGGTGGGATCTATGGCTACACCTTC,CASSQIGGGIYGYTF
TRBV7-6,TRBJ1-6,NA,NA,TGTGCCAGCAGTGGTGGCGGGGGGAATTCACCCCTCCACTTT,CASSGGGGNSPLHF
TRBV6-2/TRBV6-3,TRBJ1-1,TRBD1,NA,TGTGCCAGCAGTTACGGTCCGGGACAGGCAAACACTGAAGCTTTCTTT,CASSYGPGQANTEAFF
TRBV24-1,TRBJ2-1,NA,NA,TGTGCCACCCGACCCTCGGGACGTAACAATGAGCAGTTCTTC,CATRPSGRNNEQFF
TRBV28,TRBJ1-6,NA,NA,TGTGCCAGCGGTCCCCGCCCCTCCTATAATTCACCCCTCCACTTT,CASGPRPSYNSPLHF
TRBV20-1,TRBJ1-2,NA,few,TGCAGTGCTAGTCTTGGTCGGGGCTACACCTTC,CSASLGRGYTF
TRBV6-6,TRBJ2-7,NA,NA,TGTGCCAGCAGCCACTTTTTGGAGCAGTACTTC,CASSHFLEQYF
TRBV10-2,TRBJ2-1,NA,few,TGCGCCAGCAGTCCTAGACGGGGTCCCAATGAGCAGTTCTTC,CASSPRRGPNEQFF
TRBV12-3/TRBV12-4,TRBJ1-4,NA,many,TGTGCCAGCAGTTTAGAGACACCAACTAATGAAAAACTGTTTTTT,CASSLETPTNEKLFF
TRBV7-6,TRBJ2-1,TRBD1,many,TGTGCCAGCAGCCCGATGACAGGGGGCGCTTACAATGAGCAGTTCTTC,CASSPMTGGAYNEQFF
TRBV28,TRBJ1-5,TRBD1,few,TGTGCCAGCAGTCCCCCGACAGGGAGCGGGAGCAATCAGCCCCAGCATTTT,CASSPPTGSGSNQPQHF
TRBV7-8,TRBJ1-1,NA,few,TGTGCCAGCAGCTTAAACAGAGGGGGTAGCACTGAAGCTTTCTTT,CASSLNRGGSTEAFF
TRBV6-1,TRBJ2-3,NA,NA,TGTGCCAGCGGGATACGTAGTCGGGGGGCTTCCGGCGGGGATACGCAGTATTTT,CASGIRSRGASGGDTQYF
TRBV6-2/TRBV6-3,TRBJ2-2,TRBD2,NA,TGTGCCAGCAGTTACCCTAGCGGGGGGCCGAACGCCGGGGAGCTGTTTTTT,CASSYPSGGPNAGELFF
TRBV6-6,TRBJ2-2,NA,NA,TGTGCCAGCGGGGATCCAGGGGAGCTGTTTTTT,CASGDPGELFF
TRBV18,TRBJ1-3,NA,NA,TGTGCCAGCTCACCAGACGGAAACACCATATATTTT,CASSPDGNTIYF
TRBV7-6,TRBJ2-1,NA,many,TGTGCCAGCAGCTTAGCCCGGGAGCGTGAGCAGTTCTTC,CASSLAREREQFF
TRBV7-3,TRBJ2-3,NA,many,TGTGCCAGCAGCTTAAACAGAGCTAGCACAGATACGCAGTATTTT,CASSLNRASTDTQYF
TRBV4-3,TRBJ1-5,NA,NA,TGCGCCAGCAGCCAAGGGCTCGCAGGACGGAATCAGCCCCAGCATTTT,CASSQGLAGRNQPQHF
TRBV20-1,TRBJ1-5,TRBD1,NA,TGCAGTGTTCGGACCGGGACAGGGGCCAATCAGCCCCAGCATTTT,CSVRTGTGANQPQHF
TRBV19,TRBJ1-5,TRBD1,NA,TGTGCCAGTAGATCCACCGGGACAGGATATAGCAATCAGCCCCAGCATTTT,CASRSTGTGYSNQPQHF
TRBV5-5,TRBJ2-1,TRBD1,NA,TGTGCCAGCAGCTCGGGACAGTCATTCTACAATGAGCAGTTCTTC,CASSSGQSFYNEQFF
TRBV2,TRBJ1-1,NA,few,TGTGCCAGCGGGTGGGACGGGAACACTGAAGCTTTCTTT,CASGWDGNTEAFF
TRBV6-6,TRBJ1-5,NA,NA,TGTGCCAGCAGTTTGAATGGGGGTAGGAATCAGCCCCAGCATTTT,CASSLNGGRNQPQHF